This T cell receptor (beta chain) was recovered during a study of cytomegalovirus exposure and HLA in healthy donors. Using immunoSEQ multiplex PCR, the repertoire was profiled, and TCRdb retains in-frame clones only, with some absent. Of 200,000 or so clones listed, more than 75% are singletons. Germline CDR1 and CDR2: SGHRS and YFSETQ. With V trimmed by 2 bases and J by 7 bases, 6 bases remained unmatched. This CDR3 has 15 residues. This clone appeared a single time. The antigen remains undetermined. Study-wide findings and caveats: A subsequent analysis found that TCR clusters from the first cohort also tended to co-occur in the approximately 130 validation repertoires, with 90% to 95% of cluster scores above 0. Associated with cytomegalovirus, according to the listing, were 150 to 200 TCR beta chains.

The sample consisted of PBMCs. This chain links TRBV5-1 with TRBJ2-1; 10 bases are shared with TRBD2. The receptor was derived from a man younger than 35 in good health and CMV-seropositive. CDR3 sequence: CASSLAGGAGNEQFF. The CDR3, as DNA: TGCGCCAGCAGCTTAGCGGGGGGGGCTGGGAATGAGCAGTTCTTC.